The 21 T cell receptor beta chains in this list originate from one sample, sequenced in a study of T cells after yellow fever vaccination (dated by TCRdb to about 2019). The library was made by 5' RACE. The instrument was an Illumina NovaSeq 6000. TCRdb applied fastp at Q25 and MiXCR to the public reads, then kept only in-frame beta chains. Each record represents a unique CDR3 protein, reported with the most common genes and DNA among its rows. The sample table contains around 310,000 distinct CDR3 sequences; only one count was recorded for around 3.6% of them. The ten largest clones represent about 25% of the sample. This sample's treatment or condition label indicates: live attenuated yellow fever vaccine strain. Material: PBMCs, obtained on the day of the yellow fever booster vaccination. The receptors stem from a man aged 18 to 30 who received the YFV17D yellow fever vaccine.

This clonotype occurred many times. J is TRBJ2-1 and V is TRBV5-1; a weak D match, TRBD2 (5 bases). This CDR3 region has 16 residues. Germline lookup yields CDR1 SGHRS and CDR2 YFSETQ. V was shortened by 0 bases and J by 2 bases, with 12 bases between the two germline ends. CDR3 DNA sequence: TGCGCCAGCAGCTTGGCCCGGGGTACAACCTACAATGAGCAGTTCTTC. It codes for CASSLARGTTYNEQFF.

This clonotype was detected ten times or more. CDR3 in amino acids: CASSQVVGGEVTQYF. CDR3 coding DNA: TGCGCCAGCAGCCAAGTGGTAGGGGGCGAGGTGACCCAGTACTTC. The chain links TRBV4-3 to TRBJ2-5; TRBD1 matches 7 bases. Per the germline V gene, CDR1 is LGHNA and CDR2 is YSLEER. The CDR3 spans 15 residues. V shed 1 base, J shed 7 bases, and the junction held 9 bases outside the gene matches.

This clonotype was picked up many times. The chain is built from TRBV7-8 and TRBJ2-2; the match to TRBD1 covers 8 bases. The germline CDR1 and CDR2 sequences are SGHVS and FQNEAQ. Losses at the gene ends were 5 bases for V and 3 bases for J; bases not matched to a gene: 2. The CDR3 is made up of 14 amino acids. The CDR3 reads CASSPGGYTGELFF. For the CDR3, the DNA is TGTGCCAGCAGCCCAGGGGGCTACACCGGGGAGCTGTTTTTT.

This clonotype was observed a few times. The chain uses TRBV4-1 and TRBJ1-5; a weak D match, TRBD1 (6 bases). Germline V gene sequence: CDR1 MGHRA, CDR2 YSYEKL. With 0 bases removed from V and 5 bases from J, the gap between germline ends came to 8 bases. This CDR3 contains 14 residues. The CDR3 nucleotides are TGCGCCAGCAGCCAAGATGAGGGGGATCAGCCCCAGCATTTT. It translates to CASSQDEGDQPQHF.

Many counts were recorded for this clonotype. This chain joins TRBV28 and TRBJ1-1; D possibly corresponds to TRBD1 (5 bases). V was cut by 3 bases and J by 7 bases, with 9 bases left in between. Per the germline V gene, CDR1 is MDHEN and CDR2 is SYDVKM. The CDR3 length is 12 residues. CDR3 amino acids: CASSFRGSEAFF. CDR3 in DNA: TGTGCCAGCAGTTTTCGGGGGAGTGAAGCTTTCTTT.

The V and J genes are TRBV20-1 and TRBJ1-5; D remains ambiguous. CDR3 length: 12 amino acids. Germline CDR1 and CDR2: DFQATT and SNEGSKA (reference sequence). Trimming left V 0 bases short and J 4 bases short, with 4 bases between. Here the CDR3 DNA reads TGCAGTGCTAGAGACCAGAATCAGCCCCAGCATTTT. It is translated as CSARDQNQPQHF.

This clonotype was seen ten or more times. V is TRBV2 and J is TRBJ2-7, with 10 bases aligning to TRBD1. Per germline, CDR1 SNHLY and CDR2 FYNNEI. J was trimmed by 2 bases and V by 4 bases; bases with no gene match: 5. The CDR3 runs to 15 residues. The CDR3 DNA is TGTGCCAGCAGTGCACCGGGACAGGGGACCTACGAGCAGTACTTC. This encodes CASSAPGQGTYEQYF.

The CDR3 DNA reads as TGTGCCAGCAGCTTTAGTCAGAATCAGCCCCAGCATTTT. This encodes CASSFSQNQPQHF. The rearrangement uses TRBV7-9 and TRBJ1-5; D ambiguous. This CDR3 has 13 amino acids. Germline values: CDR1 SEHNR, CDR2 FQNEAQ (reference sequence). Deletions cut 3 bases from V and 4 bases from J, with 7 bases between.

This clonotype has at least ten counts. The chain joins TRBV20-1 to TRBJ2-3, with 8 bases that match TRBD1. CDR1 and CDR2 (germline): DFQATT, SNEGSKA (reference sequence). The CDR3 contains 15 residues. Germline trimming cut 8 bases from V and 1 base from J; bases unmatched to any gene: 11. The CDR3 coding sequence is TGCAGTTCGAACCAGGGGGCTTGGGGCACAGATACGCAGTATTTT. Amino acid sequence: CSSNQGAWGTDTQYF.

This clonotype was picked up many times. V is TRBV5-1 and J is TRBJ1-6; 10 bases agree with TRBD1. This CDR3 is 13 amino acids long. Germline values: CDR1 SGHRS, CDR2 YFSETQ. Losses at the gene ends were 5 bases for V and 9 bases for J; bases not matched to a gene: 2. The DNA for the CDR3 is TGCGCCAGCAGGACAGGGGGCTCTTCACCCCTCCACTTT. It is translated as CASRTGGSSPLHF.

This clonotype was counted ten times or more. CDR3 loop: CASKAGDGTEAFF. The DNA of the CDR3 is TGCGCCAGCAAGGCCGGGGATGGCACTGAAGCTTTCTTT. The chain joins TRBV5-1 to TRBJ1-1, with unresolved D. The germline V gene has CDR1 SGHRS and CDR2 YFSETQ. CDR3 size: 13 residues. The V gene lost 6 bases and the J gene lost 4 bases, with 13 bases spanning the gap.

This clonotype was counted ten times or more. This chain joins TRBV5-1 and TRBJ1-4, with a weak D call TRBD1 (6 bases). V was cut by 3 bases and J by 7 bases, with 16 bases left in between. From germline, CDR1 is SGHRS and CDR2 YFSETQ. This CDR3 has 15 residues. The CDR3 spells CASSWSGGAGEKLFF. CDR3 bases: TGCGCCAGCAGCTGGTCGGGGGGCGCGGGTGAAAAACTGTTTTTT.

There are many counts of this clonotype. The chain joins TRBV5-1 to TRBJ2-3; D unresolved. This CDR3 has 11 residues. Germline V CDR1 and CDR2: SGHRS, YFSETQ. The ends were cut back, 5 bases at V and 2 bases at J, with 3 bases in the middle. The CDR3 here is CASRDTDTQYF. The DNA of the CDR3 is TGCGCCAGCAGGGACACAGATACGCAGTATTTT.

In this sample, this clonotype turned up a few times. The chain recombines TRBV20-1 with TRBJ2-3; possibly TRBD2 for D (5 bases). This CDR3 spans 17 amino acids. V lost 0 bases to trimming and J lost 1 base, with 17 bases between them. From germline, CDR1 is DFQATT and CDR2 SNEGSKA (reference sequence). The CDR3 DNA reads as TGCAGTGCTAGAGATCCCTCCGGGAAGAAGGGCACAGATACGCAGTATTTT. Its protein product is CSARDPSGKKGTDTQYF.

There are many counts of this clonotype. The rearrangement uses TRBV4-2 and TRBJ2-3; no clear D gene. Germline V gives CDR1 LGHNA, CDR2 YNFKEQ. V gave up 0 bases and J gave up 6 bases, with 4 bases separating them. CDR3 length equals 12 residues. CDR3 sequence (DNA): TGTGCCAGCAGCCAAGAGTATGATACGCAGTATTTT. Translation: CASSQEYDTQYF.

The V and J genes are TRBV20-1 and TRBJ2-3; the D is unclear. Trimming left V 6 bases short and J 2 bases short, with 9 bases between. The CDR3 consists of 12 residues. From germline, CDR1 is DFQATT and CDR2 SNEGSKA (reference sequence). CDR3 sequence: CSAPRDTDTQYF. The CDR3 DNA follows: TGCAGTGCCCCAAGGGACACAGATACGCAGTATTTT.

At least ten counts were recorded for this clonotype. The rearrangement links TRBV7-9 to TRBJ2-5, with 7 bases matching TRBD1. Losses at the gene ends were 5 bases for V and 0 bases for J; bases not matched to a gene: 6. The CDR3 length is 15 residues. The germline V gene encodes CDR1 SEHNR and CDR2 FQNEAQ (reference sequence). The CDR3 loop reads CASSPPDRNQETQYF. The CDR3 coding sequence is TGTGCCAGCAGCCCCCCGGACAGGAACCAAGAGACCCAGTACTTC.

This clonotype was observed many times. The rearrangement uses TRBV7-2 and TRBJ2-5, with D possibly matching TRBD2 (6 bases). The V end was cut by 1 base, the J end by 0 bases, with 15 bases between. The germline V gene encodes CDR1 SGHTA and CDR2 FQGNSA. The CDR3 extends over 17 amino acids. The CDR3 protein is CASSLGLAGSYQETQYF. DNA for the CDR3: TGTGCCAGCAGCTTAGGTTTGGCGGGGTCGTACCAAGAGACCCAGTACTTC.

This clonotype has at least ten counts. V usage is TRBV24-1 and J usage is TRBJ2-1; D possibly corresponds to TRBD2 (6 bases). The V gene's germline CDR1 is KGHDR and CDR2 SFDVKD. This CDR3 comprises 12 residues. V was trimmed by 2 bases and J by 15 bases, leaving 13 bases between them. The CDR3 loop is CATSDWEDWRFF. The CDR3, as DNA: TGTGCCACCAGTGATTGGGAGGATTGGCGGTTCTTC.

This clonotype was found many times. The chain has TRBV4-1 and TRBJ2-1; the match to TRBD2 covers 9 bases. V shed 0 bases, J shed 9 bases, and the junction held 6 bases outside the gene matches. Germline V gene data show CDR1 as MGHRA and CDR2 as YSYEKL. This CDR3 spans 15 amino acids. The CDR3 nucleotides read TGCGCCAGCAGCCAAGAGGCCAGCGGGGGGCCTGAGCAGTTCTTC. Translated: CASSQEASGGPEQFF.

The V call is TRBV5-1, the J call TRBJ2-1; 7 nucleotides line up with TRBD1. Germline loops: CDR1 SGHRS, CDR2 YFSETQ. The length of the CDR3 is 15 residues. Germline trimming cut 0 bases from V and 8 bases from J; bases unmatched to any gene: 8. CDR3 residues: CASSLALSDRDEQFF. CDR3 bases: TGCGCCAGCAGCTTGGCCTTAAGCGACAGGGATGAGCAGTTCTTC. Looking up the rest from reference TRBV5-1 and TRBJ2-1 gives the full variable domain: KAGVTQTPRYLIKTRGQQVTLSCSPISGHRSVSWYQQTPGQGLQFLFEYFSETQRNKGNFPGRFSGRQFSNSRSEMNVSTLELGDSALYLCASSLALSDRDEQFFGPGTRLTVL.